This T cell receptor (beta chain) was obtained from a study of graft-versus-host responses after intestinal transplantation. Study-wide results and caveats: Researchers found peak circulating GvH clone levels linked to early post-transplant HvG declines. Allograft clonal ratios (graft-versus-host to host-versus-graft) were high in patients who had graft-donor T cell macrochimerism.

Profiling relied on immunoSEQ multiplex PCR, and the TCRdb table lists in-frame clones only, not all of them. The top ten hold around 1.4% of the sample, which has tens of thousands of clones, just under 95% seen once. As to this clone: Its antigen remains unidentified.

The CDR3 runs to 14 residues. Trimming shortened V by 5 bases and J by 2 bases, and 13 bases separated the two germline ends. The germline gives CDR1 MNHEY, CDR2 SVGAGI. The source of this sequence is a human patient who received an intestinal transplant, so some T cells may come from the graft donor. The source material was PBMCs, sampled about 11 months after intestinal transplant. V and J are TRBV6-5 and TRBJ2-7; D possibly corresponds to TRBD2 (6 bases). In DNA form, the CDR3 reads TGTGCCAGCAGTAGATTTAGCGGCACCTACGAGCAGTACTTC. Protein: CASSRFSGTYEQYF.